These 13 T cell receptor beta chains came from one sample sequenced in a study of blood T cell repertoires in COVID-19. The assay was immunoSEQ multiplex PCR, and TCRdb's table has in-frame clones only and misses some. The sample lists 110,000 or so clones, approximately 80% occurring once. Material: peripheral blood. The receptors come from a man aged 65 to 79 with acute or convalescent COVID-19.

This clone was observed a few times. V and J are TRBV10-2 and TRBJ1-2, with D possibly being TRBD1 (6 bases). Germline V CDR1 and CDR2: WSHSY, SAAADI. V lost 6 bases, J lost 7 bases, and 15 bases lay in between. The CDR3 runs to 13 residues. The CDR3: CASSSTGSLGYTF. CDR3 sequence (DNA): TGCGCCAGCAGCTCCACAGGGTCCCTTGGCTACACCTTC.

The CDR3 DNA sequence: TGCAGCGCTCCGGGACTAGCAGGAGATACGCAGTATTTT. Translating it yields CSAPGLAGDTQYF. The V gene is TRBV29-1, the J gene TRBJ2-3; 9 bases agree with TRBD2. Germline loops: CDR1 SQVTM, CDR2 ANQGSEA. CDR3 length: 13 residues. V shed 7 bases and J 5 bases; nucleotides not matched to a gene: 7.

V usage is TRBV20-1 and J usage is TRBJ1-1; no reliable D call. Germline CDR1 and CDR2: DFQATT and SNEGSKA (reference sequence). This CDR3 contains 12 residues. The germline V and J ends were trimmed by 3 bases and 1 base, with 6 bases remaining between them. CDR3 protein: CSASFRNTEAFF. The CDR3 DNA follows: TGCAGTGCTAGTTTCCGGAACACTGAAGCTTTCTTT.

The rearrangement uses TRBV5-1 and TRBJ2-2; D call uncertain. Trimming stripped 1 base from V and 6 bases from J, with 7 bases between. Germline CDR1 reads SGHRS; CDR2 reads YFSETQ. The CDR3 length is 13 residues. The CDR3: CASSLRTAGELFF. The CDR3 nucleotides are TGCGCCAGCAGCTTGAGAACGGCCGGGGAGCTGTTTTTT.

The V gene is TRBV5-4, the J gene TRBJ2-1, with 9 bases aligning to TRBD2. Germline CDR1 is SGHNT and CDR2 is YYREEE (reference sequence). V lost 3 bases to trimming and J lost 0 bases; unmatched junction nucleotides: 4. The CDR3 extends over 16 amino acids. The CDR3 nucleotides are TGTGCCAGCAGCTCGCTAGCGGGACTCTCCTACAATGAGCAGTTCTTC. Translated, it gives CASSSLAGLSYNEQFF.

The V and J genes are TRBV4-2 and TRBJ1-5; 7 positions agree with TRBD1. Germline V CDR1 and CDR2: LGHNA, YNFKEQ. Trimming took 0 bases from V and 4 from J; bases not matched to a gene: 0. This CDR3 is 14 amino acids long. Here the CDR3 reads CASSQEQGNQPQHF. Written as DNA, the CDR3 is TGTGCCAGCAGCCAAGAACAGGGGAATCAGCCCCAGCATTTT.

This clone was counted a single time. The chain carries TRBV7-9 and TRBJ2-2; 12 bases are a match to TRBD1. Germline lookup yields CDR1 SEHNR and CDR2 FQNEAQ (reference sequence). V was clipped by 9 bases and J by 4 bases; unmatched bases: 6. The length of the CDR3 is 15 residues. CDR3 coding DNA: TGTGCCAGTAAGGGACAGGGGGCCGGCACCGGGGAGCTGTTTTTT. This sequence encodes CASKGQGAGTGELFF.

The chain joins TRBV7-8 to TRBJ2-5; no firm D call. Trimming removed 1 base from V and 5 bases from J, with 17 bases in between. The CDR3 is 16 residues long. Germline V CDR1 and CDR2: SGHVS, FQNEAQ. CDR3 sequence: CASSLVRYSRLETQYF. DNA of the CDR3: TGTGCCAGCAGCTTAGTCCGGTACTCCCGTTTGGAGACCCAGTACTTC.

V gene TRBV6-4 combines with J gene TRBJ1-4; no firm D call. The CDR3 sequence is 11 residues long. Germline assignment: CDR1 MRHNA and CDR2 SNTAGT. V gave up 8 bases and J gave up 8 bases, with 9 bases separating them. The CDR3 DNA reads as TGTGCCAGCGCATCAAGCGAAAAACTGTTTTTT. This gives the protein CASASSEKLFF.

The rearrangement links TRBV30 to TRBJ1-1; no clear D. V lost 4 bases and J lost 8, with 11 bases in between. This CDR3 has 11 residues. Germline V gene sequence: CDR1 GTSNPN, CDR2 SVGIG (reference sequence). CDR3 sequence: CAWTGNGEAFF. The CDR3 nucleotides read TGTGCCTGGACCGGGAATGGAGAAGCTTTCTTT.

The chain recombines TRBV11-1 with TRBJ1-1, with 8 bases identical to TRBD1. V was clipped by 5 bases and J by 4 bases; unmatched bases: 6. The CDR3 has 14 residues. CDR1 is SGHAT, CDR2 FQDESV, per germline (reference sequence). CDR3 amino acids: CASSPWTGPTEAFF. CDR3 nucleotide sequence: TGTGCCAGCAGCCCGTGGACAGGGCCCACTGAAGCTTTCTTT.

This clone was observed a single time. The chain links TRBV3-1 (or the pseudogene TRBV3-2) to TRBJ1-1; D unclear. The germline V and J ends were trimmed by 1 base and 9 bases, with 9 bases remaining between them. Germline assignment: CDR1 LGHDT and CDR2 YNNKEL (reference sequence). The CDR3 covers 12 residues. The CDR3 region has the DNA TGTGCCAGCAGCCAAGGTGGGCCGCAAGCTTTCTTT. Translated, it gives CASSQGGPQAFF.

The chain uses TRBV28 and TRBJ1-5; 7 nucleotides line up with TRBD1. Per germline, CDR1 MDHEN and CDR2 SYDVKM. The CDR3 runs to 18 residues. With 8 bases clipped from V and 0 bases from J, the junction kept 16 bases outside the gene matches. CDR3 bases: TGTGCCAGCGGGACCCCGGGACAGAGCTCCTATAGCAATCAGCCCCAGCATTTT. It encodes CASGTPGQSSYSNQPQHF.